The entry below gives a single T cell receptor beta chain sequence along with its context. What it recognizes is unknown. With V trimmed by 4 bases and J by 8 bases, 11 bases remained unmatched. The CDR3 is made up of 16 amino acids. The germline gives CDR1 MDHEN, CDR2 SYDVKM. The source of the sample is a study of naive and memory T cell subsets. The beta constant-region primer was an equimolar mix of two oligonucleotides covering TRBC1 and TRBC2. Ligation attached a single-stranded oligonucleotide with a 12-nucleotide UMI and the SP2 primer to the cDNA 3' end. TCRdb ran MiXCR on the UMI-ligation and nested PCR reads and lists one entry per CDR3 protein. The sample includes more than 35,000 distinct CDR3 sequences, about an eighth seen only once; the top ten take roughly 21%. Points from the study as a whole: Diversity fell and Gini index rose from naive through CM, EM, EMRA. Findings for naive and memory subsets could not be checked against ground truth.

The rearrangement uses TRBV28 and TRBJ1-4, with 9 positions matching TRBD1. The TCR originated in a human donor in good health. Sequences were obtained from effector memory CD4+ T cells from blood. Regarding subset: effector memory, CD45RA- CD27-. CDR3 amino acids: CASSWATGGYGEKLFF. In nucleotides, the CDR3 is TGTGCCAGCAGTTGGGCGACAGGGGGATATGGAGAAAAACTGTTTTTT.